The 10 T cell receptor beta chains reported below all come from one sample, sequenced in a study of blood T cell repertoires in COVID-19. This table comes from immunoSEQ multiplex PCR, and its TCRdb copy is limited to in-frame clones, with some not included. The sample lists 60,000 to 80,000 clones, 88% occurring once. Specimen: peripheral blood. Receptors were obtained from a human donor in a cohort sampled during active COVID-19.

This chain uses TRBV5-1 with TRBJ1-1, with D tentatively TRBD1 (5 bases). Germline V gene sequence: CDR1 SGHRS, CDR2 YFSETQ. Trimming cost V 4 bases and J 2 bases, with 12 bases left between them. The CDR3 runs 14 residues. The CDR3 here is CASSPEGANTEAFF. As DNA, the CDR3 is TGCGCCAGCAGCCCGGAAGGGGCCAACACTGAAGCTTTCTTT.

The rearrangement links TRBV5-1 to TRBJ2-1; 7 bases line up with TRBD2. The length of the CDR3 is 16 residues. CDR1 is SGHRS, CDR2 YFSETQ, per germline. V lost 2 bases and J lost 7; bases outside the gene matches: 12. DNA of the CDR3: TGCGCCAGCAGCTTCAGTATAGGGGACGGGGGGAATGAGCAGTTCTTC. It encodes CASSFSIGDGGNEQFF.

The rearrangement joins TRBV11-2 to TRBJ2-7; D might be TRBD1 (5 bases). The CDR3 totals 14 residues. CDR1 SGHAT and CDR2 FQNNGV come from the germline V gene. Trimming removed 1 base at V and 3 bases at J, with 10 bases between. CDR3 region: CASSLVDRFYEQYF. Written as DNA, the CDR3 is TGTGCCAGCAGCTTAGTAGACAGATTCTACGAGCAGTACTTC.

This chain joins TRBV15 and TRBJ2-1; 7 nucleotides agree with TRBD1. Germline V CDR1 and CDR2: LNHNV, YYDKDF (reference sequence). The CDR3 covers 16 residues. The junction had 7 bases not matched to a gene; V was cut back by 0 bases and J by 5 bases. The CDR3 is CATSREKDRKHNEQFF. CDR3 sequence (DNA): TGTGCCACCAGCAGAGAGAAGGACAGGAAGCACAATGAGCAGTTCTTC.

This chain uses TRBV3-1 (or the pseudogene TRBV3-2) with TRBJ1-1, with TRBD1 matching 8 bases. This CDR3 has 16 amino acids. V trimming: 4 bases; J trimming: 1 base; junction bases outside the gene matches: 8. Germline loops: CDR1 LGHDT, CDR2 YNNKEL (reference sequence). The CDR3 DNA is TGTGCCAGCAGCCCTGGACAGGGCTATAGGAACACTGAAGCTTTCTTT. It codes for CASSPGQGYRNTEAFF.

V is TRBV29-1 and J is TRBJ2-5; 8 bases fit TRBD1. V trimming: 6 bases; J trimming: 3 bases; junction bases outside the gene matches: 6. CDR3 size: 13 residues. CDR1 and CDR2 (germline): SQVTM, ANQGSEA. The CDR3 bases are TGCAGCGTCTCGGACAGGGCGAAAGAGACCCAGTACTTC. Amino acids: CSVSDRAKETQYF.

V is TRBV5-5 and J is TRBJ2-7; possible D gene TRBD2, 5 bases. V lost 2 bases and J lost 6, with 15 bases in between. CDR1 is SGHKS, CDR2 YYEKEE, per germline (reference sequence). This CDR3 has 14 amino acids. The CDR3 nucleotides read TGTGCCAGCAGCTTCTCTTACCCGAGCGGCGAGCAGTACTTC. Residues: CASSFSYPSGEQYF.

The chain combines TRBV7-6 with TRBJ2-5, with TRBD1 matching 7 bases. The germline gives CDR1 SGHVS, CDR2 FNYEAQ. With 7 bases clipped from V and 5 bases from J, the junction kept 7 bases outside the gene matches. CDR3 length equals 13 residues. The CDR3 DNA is TGTGCCAGCAACAAAGGGGGCAGGGAGACCCAGTACTTC. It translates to CASNKGGRETQYF.

The CDR3 DNA reads TGTGCCAGCAGGGGGACTAGCGGGAGGTTTAACAATGAGCAGTTCTTC. Its protein product is CASRGTSGRFNNEQFF. This rearrangement joins TRBV6-6 to TRBJ2-1, with 15 bases matching TRBD2. Trimming at V came to 6 bases and at J to 5 bases, leaving 5 bases not matched to a gene. The V gene's germline CDR1 is MNHNY and CDR2 SVGAGI (reference sequence). This CDR3 has 16 amino acids.

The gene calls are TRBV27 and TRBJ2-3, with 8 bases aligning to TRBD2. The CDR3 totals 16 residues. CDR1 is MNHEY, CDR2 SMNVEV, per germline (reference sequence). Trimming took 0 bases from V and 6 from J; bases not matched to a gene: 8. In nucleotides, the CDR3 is TGTGCCAGCAGTTTATCGACGGGGGGGCCTCGGGATACGCAGTATTTT. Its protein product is CASSLSTGGPRDTQYF.